Following are 30 T cell receptor beta chains from one sample sequenced in a study of T cell repertoires in cytomegalovirus infection. Using its own MiXCR run on the reads, TCRdb lists one record per CDR3 protein. Of 830,000 or so distinct CDR3 sequences in the sample, approximately 32% were seen once. For these receptors, no antigen is known. The sample consisted of cultured CD8+ T cells from PBMCs, taken from culture after CMV antigen stimulation. Receptor source: a human donor in good health (CMV status not recorded). Some clones in this sample may be carry-over from other donors' samples.

The gene calls are TRBV7-9 and TRBJ1-5; no clear D gene. Deletions cut 4 bases from V and 0 bases from J, with 7 bases between. The CDR3 loop spans 14 amino acids. Germline CDR1 SEHNR, CDR2 FQNEAQ (reference sequence). The CDR3 sequence is CASSSPASNQPQHF. CDR3 sequence (DNA): TGTGCCAGCAGCTCGCCAGCTAGCAATCAGCCCCAGCATTTT.

Ten or more counts support this clonotype. This sequence joins TRBV7-9 and TRBJ2-1; the D call may be TRBD1 or TRBD2 (6 bases each). The V and J ends lost 5 bases and 4 bases respectively, with 21 bases between them. The CDR3 is 17 residues long. Germline V CDR1 and CDR2: SEHNR, FQNEAQ (reference sequence). The CDR3 sequence: CASSAYPGASVYNEQFF. The CDR3 bases are TGTGCCAGCAGCGCCTATCCAGGGGCTAGCGTATACAATGAGCAGTTCTTC.

A single count supports this clonotype. This chain connects TRBV7-9 to TRBJ2-1; TRBD1 matches 9 bases. CDR1 and CDR2 (germline): SEHNR, FQNEAQ (reference sequence). V was clipped by 6 bases and J by 5 bases; unmatched bases: 8. This CDR3 region has 15 residues. The CDR3 nucleotides are TGTGCCAGCAGTTTCCCGGGACAGGGAAACAATGAGCAGTTCTTC. Amino acids: CASSFPGQGNNEQFF. Drawing the rest from reference TRBV7-9 and TRBJ2-1, the complete variable domain is DTGVSQNPRHKITKRGQNVTFRCDPISEHNRLYWYRQTLGQGPEFLTYFQNEAQLEKSRLLSDRFSAERPKGSFSTLEIQRTEQGDSAMYLCASSFPGQGNNEQFFGPGTRLTVL.

This clonotype was observed a handful of times. This rearrangement joins TRBV15 to TRBJ1-4, with TRBD1 identical over 11 bases. The CDR3 is made up of 17 amino acids. Per the germline V gene, CDR1 is LNHNV and CDR2 is YYDKDF (reference sequence). V dropped 2 bases and J dropped 7; count of bases not matched to a gene: 9. Here the CDR3 DNA reads TGTGCCACCAGCAGAACTGGACAGGGGGCTGAGAGTGAAAAACTGTTTTTT. It is translated as CATSRTGQGAESEKLFF.

A note on this clonotype: The junction differs from germline at one of its ends, possibly a read error. CDR3 nucleotides: TGCGCCAGCAGCCAAGAAAGGACGGGCGGGGAGCTGTGTTTT. It yields the protein CASSQERTGGELCF. The J gene is TRBJ2-2, the V gene TRBV4-1; a possible D gene is TRBD2 (6 bases). The germline V gene has CDR1 MGHRA and CDR2 YSYEKL. This CDR3 comprises 14 residues.

The chain has TRBV10-3 and TRBJ2-7; D is undetermined. The CDR3 covers 13 residues. V was trimmed by 3 bases and J by 4 bases, leaving 10 bases between them. The germline V gene encodes CDR1 ENHRY and CDR2 SYGVKD. CDR3 DNA: TGTGCCATCAGTGACGTAGATTTTTACGAGCAGTACTTC. As protein: CAISDVDFYEQYF.

The chain is built from TRBV19 and TRBJ2-6; no definite D call. V was pared by 1 base and J by 0 bases, with 13 bases between. CDR3 size: 18 residues. Germline values: CDR1 LNHDA, CDR2 SQIVND (reference sequence). The CDR3 bases are TGTGCCAGTAGTATAGGGAAATGGAGCTACTCTGGGGCCAACGTCCTGACTTTC. Protein sequence: CASSIGKWSYSGANVLTF.

V usage is TRBV7-9 and J usage is TRBJ2-7, with 8 bases matching TRBD2. The germline V gene has CDR1 SEHNR and CDR2 FQNEAQ (reference sequence). The CDR3 is 15 residues long. Trimming removed 5 bases from V and 1 base from J; junction bases left unmatched: 7. This chain's CDR3 is CASSPPSGPSYEQYV. The DNA of the CDR3 is TGTGCCAGCAGCCCCCCTAGCGGGCCTTCCTACGAGCAGTACGTC.

This chain joins TRBV29-1 and TRBJ1-2; possibly TRBD1 for D (5 bases). CDR1 SQVTM and CDR2 ANQGSEA come from the germline V gene. With 4 bases removed from V and 3 bases from J, the gap between germline ends came to 6 bases. The CDR3 consists of 11 residues. Here the CDR3 DNA reads TGCAGCGTTGTAGGGGACTATGGCTACACCTTC. Translation: CSVVGDYGYTF.

A note on this clonotype: A much larger clone is a single base away; this may be a read error. V usage is TRBV7-8 and J usage is TRBJ2-7; 9 nucleotides match TRBD1. J lost 3 bases, V lost 2 bases, and 14 bases had no gene match. CDR1 is SGHVS, CDR2 FQNEAQ, per germline. This CDR3 has 18 residues. The CDR3 DNA reads as TGTGCCAGCAGCTTACCGGGACAGGGTAGGCTGGAAAACTACGAGCAGTACGTC. Protein product: CASSLPGQGRLENYEQYV.

This clonotype was seen ten or more times. The chain joins TRBV6-5 to TRBJ1-6; D call uncertain. V was clipped by 0 bases and J by 6 bases, with 18 bases between them. The CDR3 has 18 residues. Germline V CDR1 and CDR2: MNHEY, SVGAGI. The CDR3 region is CASSYSLEEVRGNSPLHF. The CDR3 coding sequence is TGTGCCAGCAGTTACTCCCTGGAGGAAGTTCGTGGTAATTCACCCCTCCACTTT.

This clonotype was observed a handful of times. The chain uses TRBV6-6 and TRBJ2-5; 7 nucleotides line up with TRBD1. With 4 bases clipped from V and 5 bases from J, the junction kept 7 bases outside the gene matches. The V gene's germline CDR1 is MNHNY and CDR2 SVGAGI (reference sequence). This CDR3 is 14 amino acids long. The DNA of the CDR3 is TGTGCCAGCAGTTCCTACAGGGGTAGGGAGACCCAGTACTTC. It codes for CASSSYRGRETQYF.

The chain uses TRBV7-2 and TRBJ1-3; unclear D gene. CDR1 and CDR2 (germline): SGHTA, FQGNSA. The CDR3 loop spans 16 amino acids. Trimming shortened V by 1 base and J by 3 bases, and 13 bases separated the two germline ends. The CDR3 DNA sequence: TGTGCCAGCAGCTTAGGGGCCCACGTCCGTGGAAACACCATATATTTT. It yields the protein CASSLGAHVRGNTIYF.

This clonotype came up a few times. The rearrangement uses TRBV4-3 and TRBJ2-2; 9 nucleotides agree with TRBD2. The trim removed 0 bases at V and 7 bases at J, leaving 18 bases unmatched. The germline CDR1 and CDR2 sequences are LGHNA and YSLEER. The CDR3 has 20 amino acids. The CDR3 protein is CASSQDLPVAGDYLSGELFF. The DNA for the CDR3 is TGCGCCAGCAGCCAAGATCTTCCGGTAGCGGGGGATTATCTGAGCGGGGAGCTGTTTTTT.

The rearrangement links TRBV10-3 to TRBJ2-2, with 8 positions matching TRBD1. V dropped 6 bases and J dropped 0; count of bases not matched to a gene: 15. This CDR3 is 19 amino acids long. The germline gives CDR1 ENHRY, CDR2 SYGVKD. The CDR3, as DNA: TGTGCCATCAGGGGGGAGACAGGGGACCCGACAGCGAACACCGGGGAGCTGTTTTTT. Translating it yields CAIRGETGDPTANTGELFF.

This clonotype turned up a few times. The genes are TRBV19 and TRBJ2-1, with a weak D call TRBD2 (6 bases). The ends were cut back, 3 bases at V and 4 bases at J, with 13 bases in the middle. In germline, CDR1 is LNHDA, CDR2 SQIVND (reference sequence). This CDR3 spans 15 amino acids. As DNA, the CDR3 is TGTGCCAGTAGTATTCAGACGGGAGATTACAATGAGCAGTTCTTC. This gives the protein CASSIQTGDYNEQFF.

This clonotype came up many times. This rearrangement joins TRBV29-1 to TRBJ2-2, with TRBD2 identical over 7 bases. The ends lost 1 base at V and 3 bases at J; junction bases unmatched: 8. Per the germline V gene, CDR1 is SQVTM and CDR2 is ANQGSEA. The CDR3 has 16 residues. This CDR3 reads CSVEGENRGDTGELFF. For the CDR3, the DNA is TGCAGCGTTGAAGGGGAGAACCGGGGGGACACCGGGGAGCTGTTTTTT.

The chain employs TRBV6-2 or TRBV6-3 and TRBJ1-6; D ambiguous. The V gene lost 8 bases and the J gene lost 4 bases, with 15 bases spanning the gap. This CDR3 region has 15 residues. CDR1 and CDR2 from the germline V gene are MNHEY and SVGEGT. This chain's CDR3 is CASSRLVGYNSPLHF. Here the CDR3 DNA reads TGTGCCAGCTCCCGGCTCGTGGGGTATAATTCACCCCTCCACTTT.

This clonotype showed up just once. The chain's CDR3 is CASGLPDRLQYGYTF. CDR3 DNA: TGTGCTAGTGGTTTGCCGGACCGCCTACAGTATGGCTACACCTTC. The chain combines TRBV12-5 with TRBJ1-2; no firm D call. From germline, CDR1 is LGHNT and CDR2 FRNRAP. There are 15 residues in the CDR3. V lost 2 bases, J lost 5 bases, and 15 bases lay in between.

This chain joins TRBV19 and TRBJ1-5; D uncertain. Germline V CDR1 and CDR2: LNHDA, SQIVND (reference sequence). Trimming took 7 bases from V and 0 from J, leaving 13 bases between them. The CDR3 totals 15 residues. For the CDR3, the DNA is TGTGCCAGTAATACCGAGTCTTATAGCAATCAGCCCCAGCATTTT. Protein: CASNTESYSNQPQHF.

The chain combines TRBV9 with TRBJ2-5; no firm D call. This CDR3 comprises 12 residues. V dropped 0 bases and J dropped 6 bases, with 6 bases sitting between them. Germline CDR1 reads SGDLS; CDR2 reads YYNGEE. The CDR3 reads CASSVAGKTQYF. Here the CDR3 DNA reads TGTGCCAGCAGCGTAGCTGGGAAGACCCAGTACTTC.

The chain's CDR3 is CASSWAMDRVGRGYTF. CDR3 sequence (DNA): TGTGCCAGCAGCTGGGCCATGGACAGGGTAGGACGTGGCTACACCTTC. The gene calls are TRBV5-4 and TRBJ1-2; 8 bases agree with TRBD1. J was trimmed by 7 bases and V by 3 bases; bases with no gene match: 14. Looked up from germline, CDR1 is SGHNT and CDR2 is YYREEE (reference sequence). The CDR3 spans 16 residues.

This chain joins TRBV6-4 and TRBJ2-1; D possibly corresponds to TRBD2 (6 bases). Germline V CDR1 and CDR2: MRHNA, SNTAGT. CDR3 size: 13 residues. Trimming left V 3 bases short and J 9 bases short, with 12 bases between. The DNA for the CDR3 is TGTGCCAGCAGTGATGGAGGGATAGGTGAGCAGTTCTTC. As protein: CASSDGGIGEQFF.

V is TRBV7-9 and J is TRBJ1-1; D may be TRBD1 (5 bases). The ends were cut back, 0 bases at V and 6 bases at J, with 11 bases in the middle. The CDR3 runs to 14 residues. From germline, CDR1 is SEHNR and CDR2 FQNEAQ (reference sequence). The CDR3 sequence is CASSLAQTGPEAFF. CDR3 nucleotides: TGTGCCAGCAGCTTAGCCCAAACAGGACCTGAAGCTTTCTTT.

This clonotype was detected a few times. The chain employs TRBV28 and TRBJ2-3, with D perhaps TRBD1 (5 bases). Germline V lookup: CDR1 MDHEN, CDR2 SYDVKM. This CDR3 contains 16 residues. The germline V and J ends were trimmed by 4 bases and 0 bases, with 14 bases remaining between them. The CDR3 sequence is CASSWGPTKSTDTQYF. The CDR3, as DNA: TGTGCCAGCAGTTGGGGCCCGACCAAGAGCACAGATACGCAGTATTTT.

This clonotype occurred a few times. The rearrangement joins TRBV5-1 to TRBJ2-7; D unclear. Trimming cost V 0 bases and J 5 bases, with 9 bases left between them. The V gene's germline CDR1 is SGHRS and CDR2 YFSETQ. The CDR3 contains 13 residues. In DNA form, the CDR3 reads TGCGCCAGCAGCTTGGTAGGCGCTGACGAGCAGTACGTC. Amino acids: CASSLVGADEQYV.

Ten or more counts support this clonotype. The chain joins TRBV7-6 to TRBJ2-5; 8 bases align to TRBD1. Germline CDR1 and CDR2: SGHVS and FNYEAQ. The CDR3 runs 15 residues. The V gene end was trimmed by 3 bases and the J gene end by 0 bases; junction bases not matched to a gene: 3. CDR3 region: CASSLGTGDQETQYF. CDR3 bases: TGTGCCAGCAGCTTGGGGACAGGAGACCAAGAGACCCAGTACTTC.

This clonotype was observed once. One junction end disagrees with the germline gene, perhaps due to a read error. This chain links TRBV4-1 with TRBJ1-3; D call uncertain. The CDR3 extends over 15 amino acids. From germline, CDR1 is MGHRA and CDR2 YSYEKL. This CDR3 reads CANSQGPITGNTIYF. In nucleotides, the CDR3 is TGTGCCAACAGCCAAGGACCAATAACTGGAAACACCATATATTTT.

In this sample, this clonotype turned up a few times. The chain couples TRBV7-9 to TRBJ2-1, with 13 bases matching TRBD2. The CDR3 length is 17 residues. V shed 6 bases and J 1 base; nucleotides not matched to a gene: 6. Germline V CDR1 and CDR2: SEHNR, FQNEAQ (reference sequence). CDR3 sequence: CASSWTSGGTSYNEQFF. DNA of the CDR3: TGTGCCAGCAGTTGGACTAGCGGGGGCACTTCCTACAATGAGCAGTTCTTC.

The rearrangement joins TRBV12-5 to TRBJ1-1; D is undetermined. Looked up from germline, CDR1 is LGHNT and CDR2 is FRNRAP. V gave up 7 bases and J gave up 1 base, with 16 bases separating them. The CDR3 has 15 amino acids. CDR3 nucleotide sequence: TGTGCTAGTGCCCCTGACCCGACGGGGAACACTGAAGCTTTCTTT. As protein: CASAPDPTGNTEAFF.